These T cell receptor beta chains were read from a single sample in a study of blood T cell repertoires in COVID-19. The repertoire was sequenced with immunoSEQ multiplex PCR; TCRdb's copy has only in-frame clones and lacks some. This sample has 230,000 or so clones, with about 88% found just once. Input material: peripheral blood. These receptor sequences come from a woman between 40 and 55 years old who had recovered from COVID-19. CDR3s include the opening cysteine and the closing phenylalanine or tryptophan. The D gene is left open where the match is weak. The listing skips clone size in some rows; elsewhere it reads once, few, many or a size class.

TRBV11-2	-	-	TRBJ2-1	TGTGCCAGCAGCCAAGATGGGCATGAGCAGTTCTTC	CASSQDGHEQFF
TRBV6-5	few	-	TRBJ2-5	TGTGCCAGCACCTCGTCCCAGGTTGAGACCCAGTACTTC	CASTSSQVETQYF
TRBV18	few	TRBD1	TRBJ2-3	TGTGCCAGCTCACCGGGACAGGGACCAGATACGCAGTATTTT	CASSPGQGPDTQYF
TRBV27	-	TRBD1	TRBJ1-5	TGTGCCAGCAGTCCGTGGGACAGGGACGATCAGCCCCAGCATTTT	CASSPWDRDDQPQHF
TRBV3-1/TRBV3-2	-	-	TRBJ2-2	TGTGCCAGCAGCCCCCCGGGGACCGGGGAGCTGTTTTTT	CASSPPGTGELFF
TRBV5-1	-	-	TRBJ2-7	TGCGCCAGCAGCTTGGTTGGGGCCTCGCAGTACGAGCAGTACTTC	CASSLVGASQYEQYF
TRBV6-5	-	-	TRBJ1-1	TGTGCCAGCAGTAACTACAGGATCCTGAACACTGAAGCTTTCTTT	CASSNYRILNTEAFF
TRBV28	-	-	TRBJ2-2	TGTGCCAGCTCGGGGACTTTCAACACCGGGGAGCTGTTTTTT	CASSGTFNTGELFF
TRBV27	once	-	TRBJ2-1	TGTGCCAGCAGTTTATTTGGGGGCGTATGGAATGAGCAGTTCTTC	CASSLFGGVWNEQFF
TRBV30	-	-	TRBJ2-6	TGTGCCTGGAGTGTCAGTCGGACACCCTCTGGGGCCAACGTCCTGACTTTC	CAWSVSRTPSGANVLTF
TRBV6-5	-	TRBD1	TRBJ1-5	TGTGCCAGCAGTTTGGACAGGAATAATCAGCCCCAGCATTTT	CASSLDRNNQPQHF
TRBV24-1	-	-	TRBJ2-3	TGTGCCACCAGTGACCCGGGATACACAGATACGCAGTATTTT	CATSDPGYTDTQYF
TRBV12-3/TRBV12-4	-	-	TRBJ1-1	TGTGCCAGCAACGGTAACACTGAAGCTTTCTTT	CASNGNTEAFF
TRBV9	-	-	TRBJ1-6	TGTGCCAGCAGCTTTAGAGCTGATGGGGGCTCACCCCTCCACTTT	CASSFRADGGSPLHF
TRBV7-9	-	-	TRBJ1-2	TGTGCCAGCAGCTTAGACGGAGGGATTGGCTACACCTTC	CASSLDGGIGYTF
TRBV28	once	-	TRBJ2-5	TGTGCCAGCAGTCGGACCACAGGGTATATTGCCCAGTACTTC	CASSRTTGYIAQYF
TRBV5-1	-	TRBD2	TRBJ2-3	TGCGCCAGCAGCATGGGACTAGCGGGAATAAAGGATACGCAGTATTTT	CASSMGLAGIKDTQYF
TRBV29-1	few	TRBD2	TRBJ2-1	TGCAGCGTTCCTCATAGCGGGATAAGTAATGAGCAGTTCTTC	CSVPHSGISNEQFF
TRBV6-5	-	-	TRBJ1-2	TGTGCCAGCAGTTACCTCACCGGGACAATCTATGGCTACACCTTC	CASSYLTGTIYGYTF
TRBV9	-	-	TRBJ1-3	TGTGCCAGCTCCCCCCGAACAGGCTCCGGAAACACCATATATTTT	CASSPRTGSGNTIYF
TRBV3-1/TRBV3-2	-	-	TRBJ2-2	TGTGCCAGCTTCGCCGGGGAGCTGTTTTTT	CASFAGELFF
TRBV5-6	-	-	TRBJ1-6	TGTGCCAGCAGCGTGGGCCTCGTAGTTTCACCCCTCCACTTT	CASSVGLVVSPLHF
TRBV19	-	TRBD2	TRBJ2-1	TGTGCCAGTAGTATTACTAGCGGGAGCGCTAGCTACAATGAGCAGTTCTTC	CASSITSGSASYNEQFF